The TCR beta chain described here comes from a study of molecular identifiers for immune sequencing clone quantification. CDR3 length: 12 amino acids. From germline, CDR1 is SEHNR and CDR2 FQNEAQ (reference sequence). This clonotype was recorded at least ten times. Compared with germline, one end of the junction differs, possibly owing to a read error. TCRdb fed the PCR reads into MiXCR, producing one record per CDR3 protein. The sample lists approximately 500,000 distinct CDR3 sequences; 20% to 25% were seen once. The sample consisted of naive CD8+ T cells from blood, with Jurkat cell RNA spiked in. Subset meaning: FACS-sorted CD8+CD4-CCR7+CD45RA+ naive T cells. The rearrangement uses TRBV7-9 and TRBJ2-1; TRBD1 might be the D (7 bases). This clonotype originated in a human donor in good health. Some libraries in this study had Jurkat cell RNA spiked in. The CDR3 protein is CASSRTPDRRAF. CDR3 coding DNA: TGTGCCAGCAGCAGAACCCCGGACAGGAGGGCCTTC.